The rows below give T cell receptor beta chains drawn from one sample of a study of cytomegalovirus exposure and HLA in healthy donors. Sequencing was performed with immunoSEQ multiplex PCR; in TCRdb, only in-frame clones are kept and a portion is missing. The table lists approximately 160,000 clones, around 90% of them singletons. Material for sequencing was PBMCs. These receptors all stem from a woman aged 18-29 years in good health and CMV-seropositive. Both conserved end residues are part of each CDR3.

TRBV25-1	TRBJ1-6	CASSGDSSNSPLHF
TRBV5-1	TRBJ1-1	CASSLVSMNTEAFF
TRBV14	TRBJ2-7	CASSHVFYEQYF
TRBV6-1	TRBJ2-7	CASSALTSGTYEQYF
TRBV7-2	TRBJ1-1	CASRGLSNTEAFF
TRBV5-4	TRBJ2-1	CASALFPLAGREQFF
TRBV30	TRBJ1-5	CAWSGLVRTGEYQPQHF
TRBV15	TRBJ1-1	CATSRVGQEAFF
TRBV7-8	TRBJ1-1	CASSLVGGREAFF
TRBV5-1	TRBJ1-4	CASSLASGATNEKLFF
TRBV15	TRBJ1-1	CATSRDWGTGGQGTEAFF
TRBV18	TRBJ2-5	CASSPTGTVQETQYF
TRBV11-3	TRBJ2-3	CASSDRTGTDTQYF
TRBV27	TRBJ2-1	CASTQIPTGNNEQFF